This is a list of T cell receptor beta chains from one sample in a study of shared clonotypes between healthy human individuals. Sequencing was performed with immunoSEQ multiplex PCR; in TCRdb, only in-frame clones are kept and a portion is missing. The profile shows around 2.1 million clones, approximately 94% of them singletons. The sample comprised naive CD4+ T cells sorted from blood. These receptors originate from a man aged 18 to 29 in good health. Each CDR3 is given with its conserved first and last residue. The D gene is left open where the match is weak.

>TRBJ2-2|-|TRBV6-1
TGTGCCAGCAGTGAATTAGGGGTCGGGTCCGGGGAGCTGTTTTTT
CASSELGVGSGELFF
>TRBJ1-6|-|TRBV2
TGTGCCAGCAGTGAGGGCAATTCACCCCTCCACTTT
CASSEGNSPLHF
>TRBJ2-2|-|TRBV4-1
TGCGCCAGCAGCCAAGGCGGGTTAGTAGGGGAGCTGTTTTTT
CASSQGGLVGELFF
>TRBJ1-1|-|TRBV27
TGTGCCAGCAGCTTGACCTGGGTCGCTGAAGCTTTCTTT
CASSLTWVAEAFF
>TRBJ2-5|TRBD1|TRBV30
TGTGCCTGGTCGACAGGGGGCGCAGAGACCCAGTACTTC
CAWSTGGAETQYF
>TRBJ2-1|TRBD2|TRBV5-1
TGCGCCAGCAGCTTTCTGCGGACTAGCGCCGAGCAGTTCTTC
CASSFLRTSAEQFF
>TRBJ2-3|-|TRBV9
TGTGCCAGCAGCGTTGACTACACAGATACGCAGTATTTT
CASSVDYTDTQYF
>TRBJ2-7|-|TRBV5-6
TGTGCCAGCAGCTTGGTCGGGGTCAGTGGCTACGAGCAGTACTTC
CASSLVGVSGYEQYF
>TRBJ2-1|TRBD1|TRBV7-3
TGTGCCAGCAGCAAGGACAGGGGGCTTTACAATGAGCAGTTCTTC
CASSKDRGLYNEQFF
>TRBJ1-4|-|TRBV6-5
TGTGCCAGCAGTTACTCTGCAGGCGATAATGAAAAACTGTTTTTT
CASSYSAGDNEKLFF
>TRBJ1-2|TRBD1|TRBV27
TGTGCCAGCAGTGGGACAGGGAAATCCTATGGCTACACCTTC
CASSGTGKSYGYTF
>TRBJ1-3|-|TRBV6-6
TGTGCCAGCAGTCCTAGATCCTCTGGAAACACCATATATTTT
CASSPRSSGNTIYF